The table lists the clone carrying this T cell receptor beta chain with many counts. MiXCR, applied by TCRdb to the 5' RACE reads, yields one record per CDR3 protein. The table includes 30,000 to 40,000 distinct CDR3 sequences, around 6% detected once. The CDR3 is 17 residues long. Germline CDR1 and CDR2: SEHNR and FQNEAQ (reference sequence). V shed 5 bases and J 1 base; nucleotides not matched to a gene: 11. The source of the sample is a study of early T cells in non-severe SARS-CoV-2 infection. Sequenced here: whole blood, sampled at baseline. The sequence was obtained from an adult who was a healthcare worker with PCR-confirmed SARS-CoV-2 infection or an uninfected control (not recorded which). The chain recombines TRBV7-9 with TRBJ2-3; TRBD1 aligns across 8 bases. The CDR3 here is CASSTRTGSPGTDTQYF. Written as DNA, the CDR3 is TGTGCCAGCAGCACCCGGACAGGGTCCCCCGGCACAGATACGCAGTATTTT.